The present entry profiles one T cell receptor (beta chain) with its context. This clonotype was found a few times. The antigen it binds to is not known. Base quality data are lacking; no much larger clone is found one base away. The source of the sample is a study of T cells in Graves' hyperthyroidism and ophthalmopathy (dated by TCRdb to between 2018 and 2020). Turning to the overall study: Peripheral blood was sampled at the time of initial diagnosis, prior to any treatment. To identify distinguishing TCR V-J signatures, a discovery cohort of 100 or so patients was used, comprising 43 with Graves' ophthalmopathy and under 60 with stable Graves' hyperthyroidism. An independent validation cohort of under 20 hyperthyroidism patients and over 15 patients who later progressed to ophthalmopathy tested prospective prediction of ophthalmopathy. The 90 or so discovery patients were randomly split 7:3 into training and test sets. The study also compared thyroid tissue and blood T-cell repertoires from several Graves' hyperthyroidism patients. Following sampling, methimazole starting at 30 mg daily was given to hyperthyroidism patients, and high-dose intravenous methylprednisolone was given to ophthalmopathy patients. The paper describes TCR Vbeta CDR3 sequencing of about 140 peripheral blood samples, made up of roughly 40 ophthalmopathy patients, around 78 hyperthyroidism patients and 17 progressor patients. Overall study results and their limits: A model built on a 13 V-J signature distinguished ophthalmopathy from stable hyperthyroidism, reaching over 85% sensitivity and under 84% specificity in cross-validation and 80%/75% in testing. Most expanded thyroid clonotypes (frequency above 0.001) were also detected in blood, a finding suggesting that blood repertoires may reflect thyroid immune responses. Sample size was not statistically predetermined, and investigators were not blinded to group allocation. During validation, the model predicted progression to ophthalmopathy a median of approximately 6.5 months ahead of onset, with roughly 65% sensitivity and 72.22% specificity.

The TCR beta CDR3 regions were amplified from RNA transcripts. A first-round RT-PCR of the TCR CDR3 used the HTBI primer set with the Qiagen OneStep RT-PCR kit. The libraries were constructed in a second round of multiplex PCR and then size-selected and purified. Sequencing of the libraries was done on an Illumina HiSeq2000 using paired-end 100 bp reads. Concerning the study's data processing: SOAPnuke was used to process the raw data, with reads discarded if the reads contained adapters or uncalled bases, had a mean Phred below 15, or lacked an exact constant-primer or identifier match. High-quality paired reads were merged with COPE v1.2.5, and unique nucleotide sequences were defined as clonotypes. Clonotypes were aligned to IMGT TRBV, TRBD and TRBJ reference segments using MiTCR v1.1. The analysis was restricted to V-J combinations with a frequency above 0.0001, which together covered just over 98% of the repertoires. The TCS score was defined as the ratio of F50 (clonal expansion) to E x V (chaos), calculated using BLOSUM62-based TCRdist between CDR3 peptides within each V-J. Welch's t-statistics and random forest reduced roughly 530 V-J features to around 14, which were used in a naive Bayes classifier (R e1071). TCRdb applied fastp at Q25 and MiXCR to the public reads, then kept only in-frame beta chains. Rows with a matching CDR3 protein are joined into one entry that keeps the most common DNA and genes. The V and J calls were determined by TCRdb, not by the authors. This sample is represented by under 800,000 distinct CDR3 sequences; 14% of them were singletons. The ten largest make up around 9.6% of the sample.

Graves' hyperthyroidism was defined as stable when no progression to ophthalmopathy occurred over 18 months of follow-up. Hyperthyroidism patients were newly diagnosed, with disease duration under 2 months, and aged 18 to 65 years. The study excluded patients with uncontrolled infections, other autoimmune diseases, pregnancy or lactation. Diagnoses were based on clinical symptoms, serum thyroxine and TRAb, thyroid ultrasound and orbital computed tomography. PBMCs were isolated from 10 ml of fresh peripheral blood by Ficoll-Paque density gradient centrifugation. Total RNA was extracted with Trizol reagent, and quality was checked on an Agilent 2100 Bioanalyzer. The germline V gene encodes CDR1 WSHSY and CDR2 SAAADI. The junction carries 12 bases between V and J, which are trimmed by 10 bases and 0 bases respectively. The CDR3 measures 13 amino acids from cysteine to phenylalanine. The DNA shown is the 39-base CDR3, in frame from base 1.

Sequenced: blood. The sequence came from a woman aged 18-29 years with Graves' hyperthyroidism. The chain is encoded by TRBV10-2 joined to TRBJ1-1, with the D gene not clear enough to name. For the CDR3, the sequence is CATGAGMNTEAFF. The DNA reads as follows: TGCGCCACGGGTGCAGGCATGAACACTGAAGCTTTCTTT.